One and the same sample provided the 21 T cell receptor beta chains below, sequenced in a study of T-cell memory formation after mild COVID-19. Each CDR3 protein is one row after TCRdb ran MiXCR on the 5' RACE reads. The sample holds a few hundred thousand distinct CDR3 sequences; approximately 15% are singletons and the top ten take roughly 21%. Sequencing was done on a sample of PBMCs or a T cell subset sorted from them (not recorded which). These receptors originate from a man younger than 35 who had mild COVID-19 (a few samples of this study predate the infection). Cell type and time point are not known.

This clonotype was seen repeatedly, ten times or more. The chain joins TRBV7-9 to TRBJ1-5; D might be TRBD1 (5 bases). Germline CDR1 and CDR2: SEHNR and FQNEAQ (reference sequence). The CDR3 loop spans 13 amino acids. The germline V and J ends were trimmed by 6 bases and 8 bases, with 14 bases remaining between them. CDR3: CASSDSALEPQHF. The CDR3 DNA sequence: TGTGCCAGCAGTGACAGCGCCCTGGAGCCCCAGCATTTT.

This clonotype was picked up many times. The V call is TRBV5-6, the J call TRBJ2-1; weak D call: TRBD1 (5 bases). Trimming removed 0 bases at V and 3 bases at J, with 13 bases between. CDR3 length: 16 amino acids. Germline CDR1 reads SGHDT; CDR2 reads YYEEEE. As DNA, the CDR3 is TGTGCCAGCAGCTTGGTGGTAGGGGCCTTCTACAATGAGCAGTTCTTC. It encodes CASSLVVGAFYNEQFF.

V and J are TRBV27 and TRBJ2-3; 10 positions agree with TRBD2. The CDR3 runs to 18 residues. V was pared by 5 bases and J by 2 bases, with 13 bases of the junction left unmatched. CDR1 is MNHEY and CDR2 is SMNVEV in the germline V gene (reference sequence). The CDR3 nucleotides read TGTGCCAGCAGTGCCCTGAGGTCTAGCGGGGGCGACACAGATACGCAGTATTTT. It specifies CASSALRSSGGDTDTQYF.

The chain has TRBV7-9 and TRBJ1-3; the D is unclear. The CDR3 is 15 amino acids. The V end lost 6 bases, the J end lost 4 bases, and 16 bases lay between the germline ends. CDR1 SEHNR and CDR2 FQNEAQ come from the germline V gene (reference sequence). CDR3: CASRPRIGSGNTIYF. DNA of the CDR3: TGTGCCAGCAGGCCACGCATCGGTTCAGGAAACACCATATATTTT.

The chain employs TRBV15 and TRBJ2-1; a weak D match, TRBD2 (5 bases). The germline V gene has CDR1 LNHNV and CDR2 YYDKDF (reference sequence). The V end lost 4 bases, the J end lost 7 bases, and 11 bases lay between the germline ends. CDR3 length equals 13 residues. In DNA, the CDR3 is TGTGCCACCAGCACAGACCCGGGGAATGAGCAGTTCTTC. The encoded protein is CATSTDPGNEQFF.

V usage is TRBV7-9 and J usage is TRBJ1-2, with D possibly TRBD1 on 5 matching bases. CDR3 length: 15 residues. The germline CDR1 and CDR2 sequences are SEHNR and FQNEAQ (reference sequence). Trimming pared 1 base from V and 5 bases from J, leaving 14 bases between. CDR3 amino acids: CASSLGWNRLYGYTF. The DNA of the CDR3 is TGTGCCAGCAGCTTAGGGTGGAACAGGCTATATGGCTACACCTTC.

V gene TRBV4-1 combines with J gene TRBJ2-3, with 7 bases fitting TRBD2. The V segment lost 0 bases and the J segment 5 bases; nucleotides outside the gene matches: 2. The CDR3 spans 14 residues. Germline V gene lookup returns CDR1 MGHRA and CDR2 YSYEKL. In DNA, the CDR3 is TGCGCCAGCAGCCAAGAGGCTAGCGGAGATACGCAGTATTTT. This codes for CASSQEASGDTQYF.

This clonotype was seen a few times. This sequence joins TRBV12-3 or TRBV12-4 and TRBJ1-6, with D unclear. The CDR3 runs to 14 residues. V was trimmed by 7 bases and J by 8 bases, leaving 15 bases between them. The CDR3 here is CASTFSPADSPLHF. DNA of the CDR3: TGTGCCAGCACCTTTTCCCCGGCAGATTCACCCCTCCACTTT.

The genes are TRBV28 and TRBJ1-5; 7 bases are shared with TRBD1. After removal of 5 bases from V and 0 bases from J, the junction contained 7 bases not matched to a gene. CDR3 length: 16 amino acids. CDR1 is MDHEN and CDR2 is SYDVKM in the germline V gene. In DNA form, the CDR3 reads TGTGCCAGCAGTGCAGCAAGACAGGGTAGCAATCAGCCCCAGCATTTT. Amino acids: CASSAARQGSNQPQHF.

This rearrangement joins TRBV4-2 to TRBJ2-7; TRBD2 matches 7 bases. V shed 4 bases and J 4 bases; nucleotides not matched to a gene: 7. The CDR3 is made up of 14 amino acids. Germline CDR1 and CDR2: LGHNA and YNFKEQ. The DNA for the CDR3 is TGTGCCAGCAGCCCGGACCCGCGGGGGTACGAGCAGTACTTC. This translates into CASSPDPRGYEQYF.

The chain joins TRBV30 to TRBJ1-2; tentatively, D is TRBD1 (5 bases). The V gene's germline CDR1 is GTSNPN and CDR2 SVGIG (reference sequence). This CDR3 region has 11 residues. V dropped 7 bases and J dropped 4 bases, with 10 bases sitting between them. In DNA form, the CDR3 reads TGTGCCTCCGAAAGGGGCTATGGCTACACCTTC. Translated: CASERGYGYTF.

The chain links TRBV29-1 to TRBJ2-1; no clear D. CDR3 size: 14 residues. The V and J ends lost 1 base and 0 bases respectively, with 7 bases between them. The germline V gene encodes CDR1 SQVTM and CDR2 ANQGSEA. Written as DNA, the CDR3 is TGCAGCGTTGAAGGGGCAAACTCCTACAATGAGCAGTTCTTC. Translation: CSVEGANSYNEQFF.

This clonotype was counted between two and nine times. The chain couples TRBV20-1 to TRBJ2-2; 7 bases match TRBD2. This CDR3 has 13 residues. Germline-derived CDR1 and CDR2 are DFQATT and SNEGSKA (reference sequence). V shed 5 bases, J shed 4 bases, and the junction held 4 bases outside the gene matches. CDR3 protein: CSAPLAATGELFF. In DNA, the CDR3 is TGCAGTGCTCCGCTAGCGGCCACCGGGGAGCTGTTTTTT.

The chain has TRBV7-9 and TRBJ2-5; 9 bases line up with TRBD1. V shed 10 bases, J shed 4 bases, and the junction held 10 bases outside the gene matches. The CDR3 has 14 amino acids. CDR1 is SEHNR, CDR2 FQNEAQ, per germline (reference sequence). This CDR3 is CATAETGGRETQYF. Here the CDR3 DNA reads TGTGCCACAGCTGAGACAGGGGGGCGAGAGACCCAGTACTTC. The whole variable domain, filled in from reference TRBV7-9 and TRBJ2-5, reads DTGVSQNPRHKITKRGQNVTFRCDPISEHNRLYWYRQTLGQGPEFLTYFQNEAQLEKSRLLSDRFSAERPKGSFSTLEIQRTEQGDSAMYLCATAETGGRETQYFGPGTRLLVL.

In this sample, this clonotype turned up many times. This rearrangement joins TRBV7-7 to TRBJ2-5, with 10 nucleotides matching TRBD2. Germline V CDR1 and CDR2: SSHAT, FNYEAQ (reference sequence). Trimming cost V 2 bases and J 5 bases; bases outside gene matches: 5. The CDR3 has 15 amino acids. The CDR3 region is CASSLSGGAGETQYF. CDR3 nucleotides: TGTGCCAGCAGCTTAAGCGGGGGGGCCGGGGAGACCCAGTACTTC.

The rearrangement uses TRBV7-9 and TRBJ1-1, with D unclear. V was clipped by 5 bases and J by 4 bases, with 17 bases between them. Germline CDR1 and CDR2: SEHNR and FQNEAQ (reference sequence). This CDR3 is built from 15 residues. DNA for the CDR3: TGTGCCAGCAGCCTGGGTCTGGGCGGGAGCACTGAAGCTTTCTTT. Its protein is CASSLGLGGSTEAFF.

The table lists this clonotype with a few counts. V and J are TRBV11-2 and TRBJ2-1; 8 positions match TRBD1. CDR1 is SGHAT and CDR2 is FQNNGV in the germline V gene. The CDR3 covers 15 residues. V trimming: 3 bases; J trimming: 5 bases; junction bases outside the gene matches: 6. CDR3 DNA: TGTGCCAGCAGCTTCCGGACAGGGAAGAACAATGAGCAGTTCTTC. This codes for CASSFRTGKNNEQFF. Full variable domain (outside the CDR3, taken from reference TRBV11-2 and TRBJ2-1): EAGVAQSPRYKIIEKRQSVAFWCNPISGHATLYWYQQILGQGPKLLIQFQNNGVVDDSQLPKDRFSAERLKGVDSTLKIQPAKLEDSAVYLCASSFRTGKNNEQFFGPGTRLTVL.

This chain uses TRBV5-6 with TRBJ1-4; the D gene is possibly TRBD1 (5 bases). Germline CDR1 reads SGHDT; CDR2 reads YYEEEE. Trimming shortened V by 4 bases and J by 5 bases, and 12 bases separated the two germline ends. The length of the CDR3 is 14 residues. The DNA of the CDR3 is TGTGCCAGCAGCCTGACAGTTGAGAATGAAAAACTGTTTTTT. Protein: CASSLTVENEKLFF.

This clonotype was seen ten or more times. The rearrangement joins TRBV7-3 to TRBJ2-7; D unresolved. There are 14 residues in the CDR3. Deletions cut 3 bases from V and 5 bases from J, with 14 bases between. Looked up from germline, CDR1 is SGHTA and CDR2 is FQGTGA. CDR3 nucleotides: TGTGCCAGCAGCTTGTTTCCAGGAAACAACGAGCAGTACTTC. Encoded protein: CASSLFPGNNEQYF.

CDR3 sequence: CASSLDLGYEQYV. In DNA form, the CDR3 reads TGTGCCAGCAGCTTAGATCTCGGCTACGAGCAGTACGTC. This chain joins TRBV11-2 and TRBJ2-7; D is undetermined. Germline V gene data show CDR1 as SGHAT and CDR2 as FQNNGV. V was shortened by 0 bases and J by 3 bases, with 6 bases between the two germline ends. The CDR3 runs 13 residues.

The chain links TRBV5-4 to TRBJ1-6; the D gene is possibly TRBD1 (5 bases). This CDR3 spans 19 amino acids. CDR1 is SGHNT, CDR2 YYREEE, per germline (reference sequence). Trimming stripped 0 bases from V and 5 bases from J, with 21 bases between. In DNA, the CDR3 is TGTGCCAGCAGCTTGGCCAGCTCCCCGGGGCGGTTGGATAATTCACCCCTCCACTTT. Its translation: CASSLASSPGRLDNSPLHF.